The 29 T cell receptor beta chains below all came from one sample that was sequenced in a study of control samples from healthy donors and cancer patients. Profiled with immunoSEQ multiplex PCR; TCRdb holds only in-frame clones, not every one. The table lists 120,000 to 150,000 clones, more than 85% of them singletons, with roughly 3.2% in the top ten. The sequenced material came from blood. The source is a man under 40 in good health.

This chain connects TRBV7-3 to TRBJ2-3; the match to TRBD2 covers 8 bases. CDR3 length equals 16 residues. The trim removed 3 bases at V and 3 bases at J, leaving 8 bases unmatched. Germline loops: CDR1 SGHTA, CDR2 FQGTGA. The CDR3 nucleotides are TGTGCCAGCAGCTTGAAATCACGGGGGGGAACAGATACGCAGTATTTT. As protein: CASSLKSRGGTDTQYF. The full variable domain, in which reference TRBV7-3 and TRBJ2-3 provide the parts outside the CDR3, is GAGVSQTPSNKVTEKGKYVELRCDPISGHTALYWYRQSLGQGPEFLIYFQGTGAADDSGLPNDRFFAVRPEGSVSTLKIQRTERGDSAVYLCASSLKSRGGTDTQYFGPGTRLTVL.

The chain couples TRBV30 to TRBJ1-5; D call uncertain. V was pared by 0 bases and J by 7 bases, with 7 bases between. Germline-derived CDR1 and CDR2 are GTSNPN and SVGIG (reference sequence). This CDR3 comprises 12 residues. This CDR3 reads CAWSVLGQPQHF. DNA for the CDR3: TGTGCCTGGAGTGTACTTGGGCAGCCCCAGCATTTT. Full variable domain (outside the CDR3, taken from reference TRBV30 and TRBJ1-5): SQTIHQWPATLVQPVGSPLSLECTVEGTSNPNLYWYRQAAGRGLQLLFYSVGIGQISSEVPQNLSASRPQDRQFILSSKKLLLSDSGFYLCAWSVLGQPQHFGDGTRLSIL.

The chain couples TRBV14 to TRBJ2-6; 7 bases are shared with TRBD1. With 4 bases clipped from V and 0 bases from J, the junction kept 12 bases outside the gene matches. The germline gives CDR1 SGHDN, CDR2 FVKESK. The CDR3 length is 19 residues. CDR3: CASSPKRQGPSSGANVLTF. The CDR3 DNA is TGTGCCAGCAGCCCCAAACGACAGGGCCCCTCCTCTGGGGCCAACGTCCTGACTTTC.

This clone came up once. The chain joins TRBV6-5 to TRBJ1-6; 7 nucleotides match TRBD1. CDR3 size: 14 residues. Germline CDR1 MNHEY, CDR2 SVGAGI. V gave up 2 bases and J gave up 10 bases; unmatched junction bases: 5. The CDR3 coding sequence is TGTGCCAGCAGTTACGGGGACAGTTCGTCACCCCTCCACTTT. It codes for CASSYGDSSSPLHF.

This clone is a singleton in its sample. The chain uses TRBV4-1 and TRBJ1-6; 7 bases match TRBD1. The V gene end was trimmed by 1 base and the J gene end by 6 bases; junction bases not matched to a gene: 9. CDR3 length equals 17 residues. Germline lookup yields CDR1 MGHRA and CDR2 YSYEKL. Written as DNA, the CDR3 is TGCGCCAGCAGCCAAGTTTTGGGGGACAGCACTAATTCACCCCTCCACTTT. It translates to CASSQVLGDSTNSPLHF.

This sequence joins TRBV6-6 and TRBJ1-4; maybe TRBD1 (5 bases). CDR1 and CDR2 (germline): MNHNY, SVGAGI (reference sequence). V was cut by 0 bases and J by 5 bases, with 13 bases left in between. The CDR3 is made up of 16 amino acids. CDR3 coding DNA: TGTGCCAGCAGTTACTCGGGTCAGGGACCAAATGAAAAACTGTTTTTT. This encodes CASSYSGQGPNEKLFF.

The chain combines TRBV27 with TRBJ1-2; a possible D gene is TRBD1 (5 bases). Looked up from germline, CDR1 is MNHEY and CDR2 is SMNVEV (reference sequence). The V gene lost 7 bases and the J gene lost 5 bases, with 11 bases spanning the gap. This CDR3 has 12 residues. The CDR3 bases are TGTGCCAGCAAACGGGACCGGTATGGCTACACCTTC. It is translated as CASKRDRYGYTF.

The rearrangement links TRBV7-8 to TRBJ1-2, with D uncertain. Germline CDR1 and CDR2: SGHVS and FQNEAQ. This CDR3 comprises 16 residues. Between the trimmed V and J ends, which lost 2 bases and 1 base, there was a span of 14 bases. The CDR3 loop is CASSLSSGSGNYGYTF. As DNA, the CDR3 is TGTGCCAGCAGCTTATCGTCTGGGAGTGGTAACTATGGCTACACCTTC.

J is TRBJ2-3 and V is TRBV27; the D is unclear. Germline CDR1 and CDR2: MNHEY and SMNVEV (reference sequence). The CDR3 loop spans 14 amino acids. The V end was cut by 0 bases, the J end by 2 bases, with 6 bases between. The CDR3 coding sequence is TGTGCCAGCAGTTTATCCCAGCCCACAGATACGCAGTATTTT. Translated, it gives CASSLSQPTDTQYF.

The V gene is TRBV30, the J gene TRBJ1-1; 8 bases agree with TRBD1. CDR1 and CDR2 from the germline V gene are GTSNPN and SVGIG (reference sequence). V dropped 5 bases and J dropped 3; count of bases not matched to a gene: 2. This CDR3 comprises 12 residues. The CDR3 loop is CAWGQGDTEAFF. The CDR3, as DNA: TGTGCCTGGGGACAGGGTGACACTGAAGCTTTCTTT.

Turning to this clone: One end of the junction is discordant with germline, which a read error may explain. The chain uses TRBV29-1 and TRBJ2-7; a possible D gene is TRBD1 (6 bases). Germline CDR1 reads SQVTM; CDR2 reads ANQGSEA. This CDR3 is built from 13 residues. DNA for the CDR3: TGCAGCGTTCAAGAGGGACAAGTCTACGAGCAGTACTTC. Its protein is CSVQEGQVYEQYF.

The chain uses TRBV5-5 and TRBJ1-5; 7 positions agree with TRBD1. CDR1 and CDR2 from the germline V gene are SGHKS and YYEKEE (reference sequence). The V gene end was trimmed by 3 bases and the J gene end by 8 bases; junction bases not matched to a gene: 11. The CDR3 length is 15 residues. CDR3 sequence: CASSWRGQSVEPQHF. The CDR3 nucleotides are TGTGCCAGCAGCTGGAGGGGGCAAAGTGTAGAGCCCCAGCATTTT.

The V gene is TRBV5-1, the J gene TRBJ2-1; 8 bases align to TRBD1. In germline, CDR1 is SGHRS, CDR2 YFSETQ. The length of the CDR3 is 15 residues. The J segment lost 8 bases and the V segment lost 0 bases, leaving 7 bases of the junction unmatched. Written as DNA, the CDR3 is TGCGCCAGCAGCTTGGTCTCAGGGGGCGAGGATGAGCAGTTCTTC. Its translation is CASSLVSGGEDEQFF.

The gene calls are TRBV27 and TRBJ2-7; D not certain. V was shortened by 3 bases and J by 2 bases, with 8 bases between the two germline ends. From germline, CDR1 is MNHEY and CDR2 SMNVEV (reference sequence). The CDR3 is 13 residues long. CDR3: CASSLRITYEQYF. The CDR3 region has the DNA TGTGCCAGCAGTTTGAGGATAACCTACGAGCAGTACTTC.

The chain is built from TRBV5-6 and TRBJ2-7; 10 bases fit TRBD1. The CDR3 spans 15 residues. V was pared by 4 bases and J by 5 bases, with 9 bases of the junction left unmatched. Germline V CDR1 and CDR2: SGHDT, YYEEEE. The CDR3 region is CASSIPGQGSNEQYF. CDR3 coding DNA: TGTGCCAGCAGCATACCGGGACAGGGGTCTAACGAGCAGTACTTC.

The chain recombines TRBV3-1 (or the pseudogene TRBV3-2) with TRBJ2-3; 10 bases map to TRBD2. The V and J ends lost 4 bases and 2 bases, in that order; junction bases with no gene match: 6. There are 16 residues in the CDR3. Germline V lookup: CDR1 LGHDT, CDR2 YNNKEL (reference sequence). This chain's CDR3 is CASSRSLAGTTDTQYF. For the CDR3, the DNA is TGTGCCAGCAGCCGCTCACTAGCGGGGACCACAGATACGCAGTATTTT.

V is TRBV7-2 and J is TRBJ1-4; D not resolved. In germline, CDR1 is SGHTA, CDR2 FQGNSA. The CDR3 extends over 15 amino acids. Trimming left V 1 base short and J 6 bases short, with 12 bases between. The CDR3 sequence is CASSLVGVFDEKLFF. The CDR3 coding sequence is TGTGCCAGCAGCTTAGTTGGGGTTTTCGATGAAAAACTGTTTTTT.

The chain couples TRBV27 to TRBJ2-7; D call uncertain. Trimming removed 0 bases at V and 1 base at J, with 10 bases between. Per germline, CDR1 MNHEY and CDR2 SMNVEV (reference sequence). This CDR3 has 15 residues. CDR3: CASSLSAVASYEQYF. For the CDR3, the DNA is TGTGCCAGCAGTTTATCAGCCGTTGCGTCCTACGAGCAGTACTTC.

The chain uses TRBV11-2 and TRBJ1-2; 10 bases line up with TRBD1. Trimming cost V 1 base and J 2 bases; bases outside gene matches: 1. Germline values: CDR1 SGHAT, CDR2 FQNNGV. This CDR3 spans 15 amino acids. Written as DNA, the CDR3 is TGTGCCAGCAGCTTAGTGACAGGGGGCAACTATGGCTACACCTTC. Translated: CASSLVTGGNYGYTF.

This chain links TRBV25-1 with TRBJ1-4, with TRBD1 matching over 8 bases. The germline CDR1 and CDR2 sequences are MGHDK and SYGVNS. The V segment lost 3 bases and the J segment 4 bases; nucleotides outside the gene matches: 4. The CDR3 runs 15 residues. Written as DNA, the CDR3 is TGTGCCAGCAGTGACAGGGGGCCTGTTAATGAAAAACTGTTTTTT. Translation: CASSDRGPVNEKLFF. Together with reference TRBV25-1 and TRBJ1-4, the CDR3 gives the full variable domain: EADIYQTPRYLVIGTGKKITLECSQTMGHDKMYWYQQDPGMELHLIHYSYGVNSTEKGDLSSESTVSRIRTEHFPLTLESARPSHTSQYLCASSDRGPVNEKLFFGSGTQLSVL.

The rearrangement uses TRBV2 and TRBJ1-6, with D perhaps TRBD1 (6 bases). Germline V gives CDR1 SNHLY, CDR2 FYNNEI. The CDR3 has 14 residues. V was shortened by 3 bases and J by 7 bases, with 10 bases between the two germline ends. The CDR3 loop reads CASSETGPNSPLHF. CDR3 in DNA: TGTGCCAGCAGTGAGACAGGCCCCAATTCACCCCTCCACTTT.

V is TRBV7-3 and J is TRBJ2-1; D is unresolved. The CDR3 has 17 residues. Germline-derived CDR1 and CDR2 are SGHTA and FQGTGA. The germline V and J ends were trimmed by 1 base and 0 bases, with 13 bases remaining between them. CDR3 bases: TGTGCCAGCAGCTTAAACCTCGAACCTAGCTCCTACAATGAGCAGTTCTTC. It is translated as CASSLNLEPSSYNEQFF.

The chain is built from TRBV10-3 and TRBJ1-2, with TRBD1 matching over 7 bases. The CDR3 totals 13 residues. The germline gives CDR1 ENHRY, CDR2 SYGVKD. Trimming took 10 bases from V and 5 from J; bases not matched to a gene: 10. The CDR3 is CATTTGEPYGYTF. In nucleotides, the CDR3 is TGTGCCACCACAACAGGGGAGCCATATGGCTACACCTTC.

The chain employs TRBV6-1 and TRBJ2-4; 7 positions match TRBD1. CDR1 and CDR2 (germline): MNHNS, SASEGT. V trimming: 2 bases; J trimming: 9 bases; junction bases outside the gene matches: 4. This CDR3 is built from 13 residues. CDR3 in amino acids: CASSEYRGGIQYF. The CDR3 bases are TGTGCCAGCAGTGAATACAGGGGTGGCATTCAGTACTTC.

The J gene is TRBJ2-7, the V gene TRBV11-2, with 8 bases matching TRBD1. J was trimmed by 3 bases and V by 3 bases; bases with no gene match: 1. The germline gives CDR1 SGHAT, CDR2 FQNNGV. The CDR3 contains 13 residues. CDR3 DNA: TGTGCCAGCAGCTTGGGGACAGGCTACGAGCAGTACTTC. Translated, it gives CASSLGTGYEQYF.

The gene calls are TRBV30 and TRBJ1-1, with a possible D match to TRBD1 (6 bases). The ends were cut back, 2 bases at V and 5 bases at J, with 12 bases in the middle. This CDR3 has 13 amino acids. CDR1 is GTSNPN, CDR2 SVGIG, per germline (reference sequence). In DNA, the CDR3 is TGTGCCTGGAGTCCGGGGGGCCCGACTGAAGCTTTCTTT. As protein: CAWSPGGPTEAFF.

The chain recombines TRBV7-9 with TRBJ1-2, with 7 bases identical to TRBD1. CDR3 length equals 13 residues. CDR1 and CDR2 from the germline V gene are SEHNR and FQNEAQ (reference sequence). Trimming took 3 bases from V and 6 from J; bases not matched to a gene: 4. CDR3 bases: TGTGCCAGCAGCTTGTGGGACAGTAATGGCTACACCTTC. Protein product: CASSLWDSNGYTF.

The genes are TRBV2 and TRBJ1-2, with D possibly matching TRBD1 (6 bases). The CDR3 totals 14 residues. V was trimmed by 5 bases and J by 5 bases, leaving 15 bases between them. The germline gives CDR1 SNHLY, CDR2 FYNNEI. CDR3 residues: CASSKEGQPYGYTF. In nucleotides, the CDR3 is TGTGCCAGCAGTAAGGAAGGACAGCCATATGGCTACACCTTC.

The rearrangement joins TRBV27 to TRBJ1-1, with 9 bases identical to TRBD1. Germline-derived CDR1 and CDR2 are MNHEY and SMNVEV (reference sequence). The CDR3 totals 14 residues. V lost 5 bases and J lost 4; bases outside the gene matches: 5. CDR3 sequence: CASSPSTGGTEAFF. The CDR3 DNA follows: TGTGCCAGCAGTCCGTCGACAGGGGGCACTGAAGCTTTCTTT.